This TCR beta chain was sequenced during a study of CD8 T cells in Susac syndrome. General study results and limits: The study admitted that it had a relatively small number of individuals in its TCR sequencing and HLA analysis.

The ends lost 0 bases at V and 4 bases at J; junction bases unmatched: 3. Germline-derived CDR1 and CDR2 are DFQATT and SNEGSKA (reference sequence). The CDR3 has 15 amino acids. RNA amounts of 0.5 to 1 ug underwent reverse transcription with random hexamers. One entry per CDR3 protein, called by TCRdb with MiXCR from the immunoSEQ multiplex PCR reads. Of about 150,000 distinct CDR3 sequences listed, around 96% are singletons. Remarks on this clonotype: Its antigen is currently unknown.

The sequence was obtained from a human donor with multiple sclerosis. V and J are TRBV20-1 and TRBJ2-1, with 10 bases fitting TRBD2. Material for sequencing was CD8+ T cells from PBMCs. CDR3 amino acids: CSARDLAGAYNEQFF. Here the CDR3 DNA reads TGCAGTGCTAGAGACCTAGCGGGGGCTTACAATGAGCAGTTCTTC.